This TCR beta chain was captured in a study of blood T cell repertoires in COVID-19. Study context: Acute-phase and convalescent COVID-19 samples originated in the United States, Italy and Spain. T cells, B-cell-depleted T cells, or PBMCs provided the cDNA or gDNA that served as material.

In the authors' workflow: Reference gene primer amplification in the assay estimated nucleated cell counts. The assay was immunoSEQ multiplex PCR, and TCRdb's table has in-frame clones only and misses some. That table gives V, J and clone size, and the DNA gave D and trimming. The table includes about 200,000 clones, 70% to 85% detected once. Trimming removed 0 bases at V and 0 bases at J, with 11 bases between. The CDR3 totals 16 residues. Germline V gene lookup returns CDR1 LGHDT and CDR2 YNNKEL (reference sequence). Specimen: peripheral blood. The chain uses TRBV3-1 (or the pseudogene TRBV3-2) and TRBJ1-2, with D unclear. This TCR was sampled from a human donor in a cohort sampled during active COVID-19. The CDR3 loop reads CASSQDQRRANYGYTF. The CDR3 DNA follows: TGTGCCAGCAGCCAAGATCAACGGAGAGCTAACTATGGCTACACCTTC.